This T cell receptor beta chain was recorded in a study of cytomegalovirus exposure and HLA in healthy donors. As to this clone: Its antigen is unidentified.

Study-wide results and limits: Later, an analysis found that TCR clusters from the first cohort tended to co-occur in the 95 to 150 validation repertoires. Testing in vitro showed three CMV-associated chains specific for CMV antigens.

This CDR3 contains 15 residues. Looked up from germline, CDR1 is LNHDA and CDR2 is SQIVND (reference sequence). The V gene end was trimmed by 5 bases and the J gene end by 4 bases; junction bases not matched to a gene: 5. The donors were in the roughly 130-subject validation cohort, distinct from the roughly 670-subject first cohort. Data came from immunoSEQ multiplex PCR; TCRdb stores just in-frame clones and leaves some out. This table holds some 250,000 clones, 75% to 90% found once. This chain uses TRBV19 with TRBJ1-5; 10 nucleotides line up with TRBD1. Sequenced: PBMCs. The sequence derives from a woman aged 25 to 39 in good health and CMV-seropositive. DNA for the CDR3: TGTGCCAGTAGTCCGACGGGACAGGGGAATCAGCCCCAGCATTTT. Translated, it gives CASSPTGQGNQPQHF.